These 32 T cell receptor beta chains came from one sample sequenced in a study of OX40 agonist ivuxolimab in advanced cancers. Some clones are missing from TCRdb's copy, which holds only in-frame ones; the method was immunoSEQ multiplex PCR. The sample records roughly 43,000 clones, roughly 90% being singletons. This material consisted of CD4+ or CD8+ T cells sorted from blood, taken in a trial of the OX40 agonist ivuxolimab. The receptor set was obtained from an adult with an advanced solid tumor such as melanoma, head and neck, liver or kidney cancer.

The chain joins TRBV9 to TRBJ1-3; D not resolved. Germline assignment: CDR1 SGDLS and CDR2 YYNGEE. CDR3 length: 14 amino acids. With 10 bases removed from V and 2 bases from J, the gap between germline ends came to 16 bases. Written as DNA, the CDR3 is TGTGCCGGTCCGGTCCTGAACCCTGGAAACACCATATATTTT. It translates to CAGPVLNPGNTIYF. Based on the CDR3 plus reference TRBV9 and TRBJ1-3, the full variable domain is DSGVTQTPKHLITATGQRVTLRCSPRSGDLSVYWYQQSLDQGLQFLIQYYNGEERAKGNILERFSAQQFPDLHSELNLSSLELGDSALYFCAGPVLNPGNTIYFGEGSWLTVV.

The genes are TRBV19 and TRBJ2-1, with 7 bases aligning to TRBD2. The V segment lost 4 bases and the J segment 5 bases; nucleotides outside the gene matches: 2. The CDR3 sequence is 13 residues long. CDR1 LNHDA and CDR2 SQIVND come from the germline V gene (reference sequence). CDR3 sequence (DNA): TGTGCCAGTAGTACCGGACTAGACAATGAGCAGTTCTTC. This sequence encodes CASSTGLDNEQFF.

V usage is TRBV28 and J usage is TRBJ2-7, with D uncertain. V lost 6 bases, J lost 0 bases, and 12 bases lay in between. The CDR3 contains 14 residues. CDR1 and CDR2 from the germline V gene are MDHEN and SYDVKM. The CDR3 DNA reads as TGTGCCAGCAGAAAACGGTTGGACTCCTACGAGCAGTACTTC. Protein sequence: CASRKRLDSYEQYF.

V usage is TRBV25-1 and J usage is TRBJ2-7, with D unresolved. This CDR3 region has 17 residues. The germline V gene encodes CDR1 MGHDK and CDR2 SYGVNS. V lost 0 bases, J lost 0 bases, and 15 bases lay in between. This CDR3 is CASSEYKSGKSSYEQYV. CDR3 in DNA: TGTGCCAGCAGTGAATATAAGTCCGGAAAGAGCTCCTACGAGCAGTACGTC.

This chain links TRBV9 with TRBJ2-3; 10 nucleotides align to TRBD1. From germline, CDR1 is SGDLS and CDR2 YYNGEE. V lost 0 bases, J lost 6 bases, and 4 bases stayed unmatched. This CDR3 comprises 15 residues. The CDR3 region is CASSVGGTGEDTQYF. CDR3 sequence (DNA): TGTGCCAGCAGCGTAGGTGGGACAGGGGAGGATACGCAGTATTTT.

The rearrangement links TRBV6-5 to TRBJ2-7, with TRBD1 identical over 7 bases. Per the germline V gene, CDR1 is MNHEY and CDR2 is SVGAGI. With V trimmed by 5 bases and J by 2 bases, 9 bases remained unmatched. CDR3 length equals 15 residues. As DNA, the CDR3 is TGTGCCAGCAGTATTACAGGGGAATACGCCTACGAGCAGTACTTC. It encodes CASSITGEYAYEQYF.

The chain employs TRBV28 and TRBJ1-1, with D unclear. CDR1 MDHEN and CDR2 SYDVKM come from the germline V gene. Trimming took off 7 bases at V and 4 bases at J, with 22 bases between the two ends. The CDR3 runs 16 residues. The CDR3 coding sequence is TGTGCCAGCAACACTATCGTATTCGGGCGGGGCACTGAAGCTTTCTTT. It yields the protein CASNTIVFGRGTEAFF.

This chain joins TRBV5-4 and TRBJ2-5, with TRBD1 matching 7 bases. Trimming took 4 bases from V and 1 from J; bases not matched to a gene: 4. Germline values: CDR1 SGHNT, CDR2 YYREEE (reference sequence). The CDR3 sequence is 14 residues long. This CDR3 reads CASSLGQIQETQYF. The DNA for the CDR3 is TGTGCCAGCAGCCTGGGACAGATCCAAGAGACCCAGTACTTC. Filled out from reference TRBV5-4 and TRBJ2-5, the complete variable domain reads ETGVTQSPTHLIKTRGQQVTLRCSSQSGHNTVSWYQQALGQGPQFIFQYYREEENGRGNFPPRFSGLQFPNYSSELNVNALELDDSALYLCASSLGQIQETQYFGPGTRLLVL.

V gene TRBV6-4 combines with J gene TRBJ2-3, with 12 bases identical to TRBD1. Germline assignment: CDR1 MRHNA and CDR2 SNTAGT. CDR3 length equals 15 residues. Germline trimming cut 2 bases from V and 4 bases from J; bases unmatched to any gene: 1. CDR3 in DNA: TGTGCCAGCAGTGACGGGACAGGGGGCGCAGATACGCAGTATTTT. It specifies CASSDGTGGADTQYF.

This chain connects TRBV7-9 to TRBJ2-3; 9 bases match TRBD2. The CDR3 consists of 17 residues. Trimming at V came to 5 bases and at J to 0 bases, leaving 9 bases not matched to a gene. The germline gives CDR1 SEHNR, CDR2 FQNEAQ (reference sequence). CDR3 coding DNA: TGTGCCAGCAGCCATGGCCTAGCGGGACTTAGCACAGATACGCAGTATTTT. It encodes CASSHGLAGLSTDTQYF.

Points on this clone: The junction departs from germline at one end; a sequencing error may be responsible. The V and J genes are TRBV7-7 and TRBJ2-5; 10 bases map to TRBD2. The J call may be faulty, since TRBJ2-7 better matches the DNA end. CDR1 is SSHAT and CDR2 is FNYEAQ in the germline V gene (reference sequence). The length of the CDR3 is 15 residues. DNA of the CDR3: TGTGCTAGCAGCTTAGAAGCGGGAGGGTCCTACGAGCAGTACTTC. Translated: CASSLEAGGSYEQYF.

J is TRBJ1-2 and V is TRBV7-9, with 11 bases identical to TRBD1. CDR1 is SEHNR, CDR2 FQNEAQ, per germline (reference sequence). The CDR3 is 14 amino acids. J gave up 8 bases and V 4 bases, and 6 bases lay outside the gene matches. The CDR3 DNA is TGTGCCAGCAGCTCTGGACAGGGGGCGCCGGGCTACACCTTC. Translating it yields CASSSGQGAPGYTF.

The rearrangement uses TRBV6-1 and TRBJ2-7; TRBD1 or TRBD2 may be the D gene (5 bases each). The CDR3 runs to 12 residues. Trimming stripped 4 bases from V and 8 bases from J, with 12 bases between. The germline CDR1 and CDR2 sequences are MNHNS and SASEGT. CDR3: CASSGGFLQQYV. Written as DNA, the CDR3 is TGTGCCAGCAGTGGGGGGTTCCTCCAGCAGTACGTC.

The rearrangement joins TRBV6-5 to TRBJ2-1, with D perhaps matching TRBD2 (7 bases). The V gene's germline CDR1 is MNHEY and CDR2 SVGAGI. Trimming stripped 2 bases from V and 5 bases from J, with 10 bases between. The length of the CDR3 is 14 residues. The CDR3 loop is CASSYREGDNEQFF. In nucleotides, the CDR3 is TGTGCCAGCAGTTACAGGGAGGGGGACAATGAGCAGTTCTTC.

The chain is built from TRBV4-1 and TRBJ2-4; D is ambiguous. V was trimmed by 7 bases and J by 2 bases, leaving 6 bases between them. The CDR3 has 12 amino acids. Looked up from germline, CDR1 is MGHRA and CDR2 is YSYEKL. In nucleotides, the CDR3 is TGCGCCAGCAACAATCCCAAAAACATTCAGTACTTC. It encodes CASNNPKNIQYF.

The chain carries TRBV11-3 and TRBJ1-1; no definite D call. V was clipped by 5 bases and J by 1 base, with 11 bases between them. The CDR3 has 14 amino acids. The germline gives CDR1 SGHNT, CDR2 YENEEA. The CDR3, as DNA: TGTGCCAGCAGCCTTAGTTACGGGAACACTGAAGCTTTCTTT. This codes for CASSLSYGNTEAFF.

The chain employs TRBV19 and TRBJ1-6, with 10 bases fitting TRBD1. The V gene's germline CDR1 is LNHDA and CDR2 SQIVND (reference sequence). The V segment lost 6 bases and the J segment 10 bases; nucleotides outside the gene matches: 9. This CDR3 is 15 amino acids long. CDR3 coding DNA: TGTGCCAGTAGCTTGGGACAGGGGTTATACTCACCCCTCCACTTT. It translates to CASSLGQGLYSPLHF.

The genes are TRBV5-4 and TRBJ2-1; D perhaps matches TRBD2 (6 bases). Germline-derived CDR1 and CDR2 are SGHNT and YYREEE (reference sequence). V was cut by 3 bases and J by 0 bases, with 10 bases left in between. The CDR3 sequence is 15 residues long. DNA of the CDR3: TGTGCCAGCAGCTCGGCGGGGAGCTCCTACAATGAGCAGTTCTTC. Encoded protein: CASSSAGSSYNEQFF.

The V gene is TRBV20-1, the J gene TRBJ2-7; no firm D call. The CDR3 covers 11 residues. Between the trimmed V and J ends, which lost 1 base and 1 base, there was a span of 2 bases. CDR1 DFQATT and CDR2 SNEGSKA come from the germline V gene (reference sequence). DNA of the CDR3: TGCAGTGCTAGAGGATCCTACGAGCAGTACTTC. Amino acid sequence: CSARGSYEQYF.

CDR3 bases: TGTGCCAGCAGTCCCCGAGGGGGGCGGGAGGGCCGCGAGCAGTACTTC. It encodes CASSPRGGREGREQYF. The chain joins TRBV27 to TRBJ2-7, with 9 bases identical to TRBD2. The CDR3 totals 16 residues. The ends lost 5 bases at V and 6 bases at J; junction bases unmatched: 14. Germline assignment: CDR1 MNHEY and CDR2 SMNVEV (reference sequence).

The rearrangement links TRBV27 to TRBJ2-1; TRBD2 matches at 10 bases. Germline CDR1 is MNHEY and CDR2 is SMNVEV (reference sequence). V trimming: 6 bases; J trimming: 4 bases; junction bases outside the gene matches: 6. There are 15 residues in the CDR3. The CDR3 bases are TGTGCCAGCAGACCAGCGGGGGGGCGTTACAATGAGCAGTTCTTC. Translating gives CASRPAGGRYNEQFF.

V is TRBV5-5 and J is TRBJ2-7, with 7 bases lining up with TRBD1. The CDR3 loop spans 15 amino acids. Germline lookup yields CDR1 SGHKS and CDR2 YYEKEE (reference sequence). V lost 4 bases and J lost 0; bases outside the gene matches: 7. The CDR3 region is CASSPNRGSSYEQYF. DNA for the CDR3: TGTGCCAGCAGCCCTAACAGGGGAAGCTCCTACGAGCAGTACTTC.

In nucleotides, the CDR3 is TGTGCCAGCAGCCCGGATCTGCAGGGGGCGCAGGACGAGCAGTACTTC. Translated, it gives CASSPDLQGAQDEQYF. This sequence joins TRBV5-8 and TRBJ2-7; TRBD1 agrees at 8 bases. This CDR3 has 16 amino acids. After removal of 4 bases from V and 5 bases from J, the junction contained 14 bases not matched to a gene. In germline, CDR1 is SGHTS, CDR2 YDEGEE.

The J gene is TRBJ1-1, the V gene TRBV27; D not resolved. V lost 6 bases and J 0 bases, leaving 5 bases between the germline ends. Germline loops: CDR1 MNHEY, CDR2 SMNVEV (reference sequence). The CDR3 is made up of 12 amino acids. The chain's CDR3 is CASRRVNTEAFF. In nucleotides, the CDR3 is TGTGCCAGCAGAAGGGTGAACACTGAAGCTTTCTTT.

V and J are TRBV10-3 and TRBJ1-5; no firm D call. The V end lost 2 bases, the J end lost 5 bases, and 19 bases lay between the germline ends. CDR1 and CDR2 (germline): ENHRY, SYGVKD. This CDR3 has 17 residues. In DNA, the CDR3 is TGTGCCATCAGTGAGGCTCAACATACCTACGGGGATCAGCCCCAGCATTTT. Residues: CAISEAQHTYGDQPQHF.

J is TRBJ2-7 and V is TRBV6-5; TRBD1 or TRBD2 may be the D gene (5 bases each). CDR1 and CDR2 from the germline V gene are MNHEY and SVGAGI. V dropped 6 bases and J dropped 2 bases, with 8 bases sitting between them. The CDR3 has 12 amino acids. Here the CDR3 DNA reads TGTGCCAGCAGGGGGGAGCCCTACGAGCAGTACTTC. Protein sequence: CASRGEPYEQYF.

V and J are TRBV19 and TRBJ1-1; D remains ambiguous. The CDR3 covers 14 residues. Germline CDR1 and CDR2: LNHDA and SQIVND (reference sequence). Trimming left V 3 bases short and J 1 base short, with 9 bases between. The CDR3 is CASSIRGWNTEAFF. The CDR3, as DNA: TGTGCCAGTAGTATCCGGGGATGGAACACTGAAGCTTTCTTT.

The chain recombines TRBV13 with TRBJ1-3; 7 nucleotides match TRBD1. This CDR3 has 16 residues. CDR1 PRHDT and CDR2 FYEKMQ come from the germline V gene (reference sequence). The trim removed 5 bases at V and 2 bases at J, leaving 9 bases unmatched. The CDR3 nucleotides are TGTGCCAGCAGCGGGACAGCGGAAGGTACTGGAAACACCATATATTTT. Translation gives CASSGTAEGTGNTIYF.

CDR3 nucleotides: TGTGCCAGCACCATGGGTCCAAACTCCATGAACACTGAAGCTTTCTTT. Translation gives CASTMGPNSMNTEAFF. The chain joins TRBV28 to TRBJ1-1, with D unresolved. This CDR3 has 16 residues. From germline, CDR1 is MDHEN and CDR2 SYDVKM. V shed 7 bases and J shed 0 bases, with 18 bases lying between them.

This chain connects TRBV11-3 to TRBJ2-3; 7 nucleotides align to TRBD1. Germline assignment: CDR1 SGHNT and CDR2 YENEEA. With 5 bases clipped from V and 2 bases from J, the junction kept 7 bases outside the gene matches. CDR3 size: 15 residues. CDR3 protein: CASSLGTDDTDTQYF. Written as DNA, the CDR3 is TGTGCCAGCAGCCTCGGGACAGACGACACAGATACGCAGTATTTT.

The chain uses TRBV28 and TRBJ1-1, with TRBD1 as a possible D gene (5 bases). The CDR3 consists of 13 residues. The germline V gene encodes CDR1 MDHEN and CDR2 SYDVKM. The V and J ends lost 2 bases and 3 bases respectively, with 7 bases between them. Written as DNA, the CDR3 is TGTGCCAGCAGTTTAACAGGCCACACTGAAGCTTTCTTT. It codes for CASSLTGHTEAFF.

V and J are TRBV5-5 and TRBJ1-1, with TRBD1 as a possible D gene (6 bases). V was clipped by 5 bases and J by 7 bases, with 18 bases between them. The CDR3 has 14 residues. The germline V gene encodes CDR1 SGHKS and CDR2 YYEKEE (reference sequence). The CDR3 loop reads CASSFQDSFFEAFF. CDR3 nucleotides: TGTGCCAGCAGTTTTCAGGACAGTTTTTTTGAAGCTTTCTTT.